These 24 T cell receptor beta chains came from one sample sequenced in a study of blood T cell repertoires in COVID-19. Measured with immunoSEQ multiplex PCR; TCRdb has only the in-frame clones, and not every one. The sample shows 160,000 or so clones, roughly 88% of them seen only once. Sequenced: peripheral blood. The source is a woman between 50 and 59 years old with acute or convalescent COVID-19.

The chain is built from TRBV2 and TRBJ2-2; the D gene is possibly TRBD2 (6 bases). Deletions cut 0 bases from V and 6 bases from J, with 11 bases between. The CDR3 covers 15 residues. Germline lookup yields CDR1 SNHLY and CDR2 FYNNEI. This CDR3 reads CASSEAGGKPGELFF. CDR3 in DNA: TGTGCCAGCAGTGAAGCAGGAGGGAAACCCGGGGAGCTGTTTTTT.

The gene calls are TRBV4-3 and TRBJ1-5; D is uncertain. The CDR3 is made up of 17 amino acids. The germline V and J ends were trimmed by 0 bases and 0 bases, with 12 bases remaining between them. Germline-derived CDR1 and CDR2 are LGHNA and YSLEER. The CDR3 nucleotides read TGCGCCAGCAGCCAAGATTTCCCGGGGAATAGCAATCAGCCCCAGCATTTT. Its translation is CASSQDFPGNSNQPQHF.

CDR3 amino acids: CASSQAIHHADYGYTF. The DNA for the CDR3 is TGCGCCAGCAGCCAGGCCATCCATCACGCGGACTATGGCTACACCTTC. The chain couples TRBV4-1 to TRBJ1-2; D gene ambiguous. V was pared by 3 bases and J by 3 bases, with 17 bases between. The germline V gene has CDR1 MGHRA and CDR2 YSYEKL. CDR3 length: 16 residues.

The chain combines TRBV28 with TRBJ1-1, with TRBD1 matching over 7 bases. Germline CDR1 and CDR2: MDHEN and SYDVKM. The CDR3 runs 18 residues. V lost 5 bases and J lost 1; bases outside the gene matches: 16. DNA for the CDR3: TGTGCCAGCAGTCTTCTTTCGAGGGGGCGCGTGGAGAACACTGAAGCTTTCTTT. Translation gives CASSLLSRGRVENTEAFF.

J is TRBJ1-5 and V is TRBV6-2 or TRBV6-3; no reliable D call. Germline V gives CDR1 MNHEY, CDR2 SVGEGT. Deletions cut 2 bases from V and 1 base from J, with 12 bases between. The CDR3 spans 16 residues. CDR3 sequence (DNA): TGTGCCAGCAGTTACGTCGGACTGGGAAGCAATCAGCCCCAGCATTTT. Translating gives CASSYVGLGSNQPQHF.

The chain recombines TRBV5-1 with TRBJ2-3; 7 bases are shared with TRBD1. Germline lookup yields CDR1 SGHRS and CDR2 YFSETQ. The ends lost 4 bases at V and 4 bases at J; junction bases unmatched: 9. CDR3 length: 15 residues. DNA of the CDR3: TGCGCCAGCAGCCTCCAGGGGGATTCTTCAGATACGCAGTATTTT. The encoded protein is CASSLQGDSSDTQYF.

V usage is TRBV12-5 and J usage is TRBJ2-3; D perhaps matches TRBD2 (5 bases). Germline assignment: CDR1 LGHNT and CDR2 FRNRAP. The CDR3 sequence is 13 residues long. Trimming left V 5 bases short and J 2 bases short, with 8 bases between. The CDR3 protein is CASGRGDTDTQYF. The DNA of the CDR3 is TGTGCTAGTGGTCGGGGAGACACAGATACGCAGTATTTT.

The chain recombines TRBV10-2 with TRBJ2-3; 11 bases line up with TRBD2. Germline V gives CDR1 WSHSY, CDR2 SAAADI. After removal of 6 bases from V and 2 bases from J, the junction contained 7 bases not matched to a gene. This CDR3 spans 16 amino acids. In DNA, the CDR3 is TGCGCCAGCAGCGTTCTAGCGGGGGGACCCACAGATACGCAGTATTTT. Protein product: CASSVLAGGPTDTQYF.

This clone came up a few times. V is TRBV7-9 and J is TRBJ1-2, with 9 bases lining up with TRBD1. The length of the CDR3 is 13 residues. After removal of 5 bases from V and 7 bases from J, the junction contained 5 bases not matched to a gene. The germline CDR1 and CDR2 sequences are SEHNR and FQNEAQ (reference sequence). This CDR3 is CASSPWTGAGYTF. DNA of the CDR3: TGTGCCAGCAGCCCATGGACAGGGGCTGGCTACACCTTC.

The rearrangement joins TRBV10-3 to TRBJ1-4; 7 bases line up with TRBD1. The V and J ends lost 0 bases and 7 bases, in that order; junction bases with no gene match: 11. In germline, CDR1 is ENHRY, CDR2 SYGVKD. The CDR3 loop spans 17 amino acids. DNA for the CDR3: TGTGCCATCAGTGAGTCCGGGGGAAGGGGGCGCGGTGAAAAACTGTTTTTT. Residues: CAISESGGRGRGEKLFF.

The chain uses TRBV18 and TRBJ1-2; TRBD1 agrees at 8 bases. Unmatched junction bases numbered 7, after V lost 2 bases and J lost 8 bases. Per germline, CDR1 KGHSH and CDR2 LQKENI. The CDR3 consists of 14 residues. This CDR3 reads CASSPFRGRQGYTF. The CDR3, as DNA: TGTGCCAGCTCACCATTCAGGGGGCGGCAAGGCTACACCTTC.

The chain joins TRBV6-2 or TRBV6-3 to TRBJ2-3; a possible D gene is TRBD2 (6 bases). There are 14 residues in the CDR3. Trimming removed 4 bases from V and 0 bases from J, with 8 bases in between. Per germline, CDR1 MNHEY and CDR2 SVGEGT. The CDR3 region has the DNA TGTGCCAGCAGTTCCGGGACTAGCACAGATACGCAGTATTTT. It specifies CASSSGTSTDTQYF.

The genes are TRBV5-5 and TRBJ1-5; a weak D match, TRBD1 (5 bases). V was clipped by 4 bases and J by 5 bases, with 13 bases between them. The CDR3 runs to 14 residues. CDR1 is SGHKS and CDR2 is YYEKEE in the germline V gene (reference sequence). The CDR3 loop is CASSQDSSDQPQHF. CDR3 DNA sequence: TGTGCCAGCAGCCAAGACAGTTCTGATCAGCCCCAGCATTTT.

The chain combines TRBV5-5 with TRBJ2-1; 7 bases agree with TRBD2. Unmatched junction bases numbered 8, after V lost 4 bases and J lost 4 bases. The CDR3 consists of 15 residues. Per germline, CDR1 SGHKS and CDR2 YYEKEE (reference sequence). CDR3 nucleotide sequence: TGTGCCAGCAGCCCGCGGGGAGGGGCATACAATGAGCAGTTCTTC. Its protein is CASSPRGGAYNEQFF.

This rearrangement joins TRBV7-3 to TRBJ2-5; 8 bases match TRBD1. The germline V gene encodes CDR1 SGHTA and CDR2 FQGTGA. Unmatched junction bases numbered 5, after V lost 3 bases and J lost 5 bases. The CDR3 consists of 14 residues. The CDR3: CASSFQGAPETQYF. The CDR3 DNA sequence: TGTGCCAGCAGCTTCCAGGGGGCGCCTGAGACCCAGTACTTC.

The chain carries TRBV5-4 and TRBJ2-7, with a weak D call TRBD1 (6 bases). The germline gives CDR1 SGHNT, CDR2 YYREEE (reference sequence). V gave up 4 bases and J gave up 3 bases, with 17 bases separating them. The CDR3 contains 15 residues. The CDR3 sequence is CASSDHDRRDYEQYF. In DNA form, the CDR3 reads TGTGCCAGCAGCGACCACGACAGGCGAGACTACGAGCAGTACTTC.

CDR3: CASSLLSHTGELFF. For the CDR3, the DNA is TGTGCCAGCAGTTTATTAAGCCATACCGGGGAGCTGTTTTTT. The chain has TRBV28 and TRBJ2-2; no firm D call. Germline CDR1 and CDR2: MDHEN and SYDVKM. The CDR3 length is 14 residues. With 1 base removed from V and 5 bases from J, the gap between germline ends came to 8 bases.

In its sample, this clone was seen once. The V and J genes are TRBV25-1 and TRBJ1-4; D unclear. V shed 3 bases and J shed 0 bases, with 17 bases lying between them. This CDR3 has 18 amino acids. Germline CDR1 is MGHDK and CDR2 is SYGVNS. This chain's CDR3 is CASSEGLRMAATNEKLFF. CDR3 DNA: TGTGCCAGCAGTGAGGGTTTGAGGATGGCCGCAACTAATGAAAAACTGTTTTTT.

This clone showed up just once. The chain carries TRBV6-6 and TRBJ2-7, with a tentative D call TRBD1 (5 bases). The length of the CDR3 is 14 residues. The V gene's germline CDR1 is MNHNY and CDR2 SVGAGI (reference sequence). The germline V and J ends were trimmed by 4 bases and 7 bases, with 17 bases remaining between them. CDR3 residues: CASSLSDTPWEQYF. CDR3 DNA: TGTGCCAGCAGTTTGTCGGACACCCCCTGGGAGCAGTACTTC.

The chain uses TRBV27 and TRBJ1-6; TRBD1 is a possible D gene (6 bases). The CDR3 loop spans 11 amino acids. Per the germline V gene, CDR1 is MNHEY and CDR2 is SMNVEV (reference sequence). V shed 6 bases and J shed 14 bases, with 11 bases lying between them. DNA for the CDR3: TGTGCCAGCAGATCACAGGGCACCCTCCACTTT. It translates to CASRSQGTLHF.

This clone was seen once. One end of the junction varies from germline; a read error may be responsible. The J gene is TRBJ2-3, the V gene TRBV4-1; weak D call: TRBD2 (6 bases). This CDR3 has 17 amino acids. Germline V lookup: CDR1 MGHRA, CDR2 YSYEKL. The CDR3 nucleotides are TGCGCCAGCAGACAAGGGGAACGGACTACTTCCACAGATACGCAGTATTTT. Residues: CASRQGERTTSTDTQYF.

The rearrangement links TRBV19 to TRBJ2-7; D might be TRBD2 (6 bases). The germline CDR1 and CDR2 sequences are LNHDA and SQIVND (reference sequence). V lost 5 bases, J lost 0 bases, and 11 bases lay in between. This CDR3 spans 14 amino acids. The CDR3 DNA reads as TGTGCCAGTAGTTTTGGAGGGAGCTCCTACGAGCAGTACTTC. Encoded protein: CASSFGGSSYEQYF.

The chain carries TRBV9 and TRBJ2-1; 9 bases map to TRBD1. The germline CDR1 and CDR2 sequences are SGDLS and YYNGEE. The CDR3 has 15 residues. J was trimmed by 8 bases and V by 0 bases; bases with no gene match: 6. The CDR3 sequence: CASSVAGTGSHEQFF. As DNA, the CDR3 is TGTGCCAGCAGCGTAGCCGGGACAGGGTCGCATGAGCAGTTCTTC.

V gene TRBV19 combines with J gene TRBJ2-7; no definite D call. The V and J ends lost 6 bases and 2 bases respectively, with 14 bases between them. Germline assignment: CDR1 LNHDA and CDR2 SQIVND (reference sequence). The CDR3 length is 14 residues. CDR3 nucleotide sequence: TGTGCCAGTAGAGAGCCTCATTCTACCTACGAGCAGTACTTC. Its translation: CASREPHSTYEQYF.